A selection of T cell receptor beta chains follows, all from one sample in a study of blood T cells in healthy people across ages. From the 5' RACE reads, TCRdb called clonotypes with MiXCR, one entry per CDR3 protein. The table includes around 870,000 distinct CDR3 sequences, 29% detected once. Sequencing used blood. The origin of the receptors is a woman aged 80 or older in good health. Both conserved end residues are part of each CDR3. The order of the fields is D gene, J gene, V gene, clone size, CDR3 DNA, CDR3 protein. A D gene is named only where the DNA matches it firmly. Clone size is not always given. Where it is, it says once, few, many or a class for expanded clones.

>TRBD2|TRBJ2-1|TRBV5-1|once
TGCGCCAGCAGCGGGACTATCGCTAGCGGGAGCTCCTACAATGAGCAGTTCTTC
CASSGTIASGSSYNEQFF
>.|TRBJ2-1|TRBV19|many
TGTGCCAGTAGTCCCATAGGGGGGGCATCCTACAATGAGCAGTTCTTC
CASSPIGGASYNEQFF
>.|TRBJ1-1|TRBV12-3/TRBV12-4|.
TGTGCCAGCAGTTTTGGGCAGTCAGATCCCGAAGCTTTCTTT
CASSFGQSDPEAFF
>TRBD1|TRBJ2-7|TRBV20-1|.
TGCAGTGCTGGGACAGGGGGAAGCTACGAGCAGTACTTC
CSAGTGGSYEQYF
>TRBD1|TRBJ1-2|TRBV30|few
TGTGCCTGGACCATGCCCGACAGGGAGGGGGGCTACACCTTC
CAWTMPDREGGYTF
>.|TRBJ1-1|TRBV20-1|few
TGCAGTGCTAGAGAGGGAGGCAGGGGTGCTTTCTTT
CSAREGGRGAFF
>TRBD1|TRBJ2-7|TRBV6-1|many
TGTGCCAGCAGTGACGGGACAGGGGGTCTTTACGAGCAGTACTTC
CASSDGTGGLYEQYF
>TRBD1|TRBJ1-2|TRBV7-2|many
TGTGCCAGCAGCTTAGTGACAGGGGGTGGCTACACCTTC
CASSLVTGGGYTF
>TRBD2|TRBJ2-2|TRBV4-3|.
TGCGCCAGCAGCCAAGGTCGAGTAGCGGGGGGGAGGTACACCGGGGAGCTGTTTTTT
CASSQGRVAGGRYTGELFF
>.|TRBJ1-1|TRBV12-3/TRBV12-4|.
TGTGCCAGCACCGACCCCAGGGGTATCTTCCTAAACACTGAAGCTTTCTTT
CASTDPRGIFLNTEAFF
>.|TRBJ2-5|TRBV20-1|many
TGCAGTGCTAGAGTACAGCAGGGAGAGACCCAGTACTTC
CSARVQQGETQYF
>.|TRBJ1-2|TRBV9|.
TGTGCCAGCAGTTCTAATGGGAACTATGGCTACACCTTC
CASSSNGNYGYTF
>.|TRBJ2-1|TRBV6-1|few
TGTGCCAGCAGTGAATTTCGCGGCGGGGCCTACAATGAGCAGTTCTTC
CASSEFRGGAYNEQFF
>TRBD1|TRBJ1-2|TRBV14|few
TGTGCCAGCAGCCAGCTGGGACAGTCCTATGGCTACACCTTC
CASSQLGQSYGYTF
>.|TRBJ1-1|TRBV28|.
TGTGCCAGCAGATTACAGGCCAACACTGAAGCTTTCTTT
CASRLQANTEAFF
>TRBD1|TRBJ2-5|TRBV5-1|many
TGCGCCAGCAGCTCCCTTTTCGACAGGGTCGGAGGAGAGACCCAGTACTTC
CASSSLFDRVGGETQYF
>.|TRBJ1-3|TRBV2|few
TGTGCCAGCAGTGTCCTGGGCTCTGGAAACACCATATATTTT
CASSVLGSGNTIYF
>.|TRBJ2-3|TRBV25-1|many
TGTGCCGTCAAGGGGATCTTTTGGGGCGGCGCAGATACGCAGTATTTT
CAVKGIFWGGADTQYF
>.|TRBJ1-6|TRBV3-1|few
TGTGCCAGCAGCCAGAGGCACGGGGCGGCTTCACCCCTCCACTTT
CASSQRHGAASPLHF
>.|TRBJ2-4|TRBV6-5|.
TGTGCCAGCAGAAAACGGGACACCGAGTCCTACGTGCAGTACTTC
CASRKRDTESYVQYF
>TRBD1|TRBJ2-3|TRBV7-2|many
TGTGCCAGCAGCCGGGGAGCTCGGACAGGGGCTTTGGCAGATACGCAGTATTTT
CASSRGARTGALADTQYF
>TRBD2|TRBJ2-5|TRBV4-3|many
TGCGCCAGCAGCCAAGAGACACTAGCGGGGGGGCCGGAGACCCAGTACTTC
CASSQETLAGGPETQYF
>.|TRBJ1-1|TRBV29-1|many
TGCAGTGGGGGACAACCGAACACTGAAGCTTTCTTT
CSGGQPNTEAFF
>.|TRBJ2-3|TRBV18|many
TGTGCCAGCTCACCACCGAAGGGGCTGCCAGATACGCAGTATTTT
CASSPPKGLPDTQYF
>.|TRBJ1-2|TRBV2|.
TGTGCCAGCAGTGCCCGGCATGGCTACACCTTC
CASSARHGYTF
>.|TRBJ1-1|TRBV20-1|.
TGCAGTGCTAGGGATTCTATGAACACTGAAGCTTTCTTT
CSARDSMNTEAFF
>TRBD2|TRBJ2-3|TRBV20-1|many
TGCAGTGCTGGACCCCGACTAGCGGGGTTCACAGATACGCAGTATTTT
CSAGPRLAGFTDTQYF
>.|TRBJ1-5|TRBV10-3|.
TGTGCCATCAGTGAATCGGTCTTTTTTGGAAAGGACAATCAGCCCCAGCATTTT
CAISESVFFGKDNQPQHF
>.|TRBJ2-1|TRBV24-1|many
TGTGCCACCAGTGACTCCCCTTCTTATGAGCAGTTCTTC
CATSDSPSYEQFF
>.|TRBJ2-7|TRBV2|few
TGTGCCAGCAGAGGGGGGGCCTCTTCCTACGAGCAGTACTTC
CASRGGASSYEQYF
>TRBD1|TRBJ2-7|TRBV7-9|many
TGTGCCAGCAGCCCCTACCGACAGGGTACCAACGAGCAGTACTTC
CASSPYRQGTNEQYF
>.|TRBJ1-1|TRBV3-1|.
TGTGCCAGCAGAAAGAGGATGGGGGCAGACGAAGCTTTCTTT
CASRKRMGADEAFF
>TRBD2|TRBJ2-1|TRBV6-6|.
TGTGCCAGCAGTTACTCCGCTAGCGGGGCGGGTAATGAGCGGTTCTTC
CASSYSASGAGNERFF
>.|TRBJ2-5|TRBV4-1|few
TGCGCCAGCAGCCCCCACGGACGGGGGGCCGGGGAGACCCAGTACTTC
CASSPHGRGAGETQYF
>TRBD1|TRBJ2-2|TRBV3-1|few
TGTGCCAGCAGCCTACAGGGGGCGACCACCGGGGAGCTGTTTTTT
CASSLQGATTGELFF
>.|TRBJ2-3|TRBV28|many
TGTGCCAGCAGTTTAGGAGGCCCCTTGCATACGCAGTATTTT
CASSLGGPLHTQYF
>TRBD1|TRBJ2-1|TRBV9|.
TGTGCCAGCAGCGTAGGGGGACAGGGGTTCGAGGAGACCCAGTTCTTC
CASSVGGQGFEETQFF